The rows below give T cell receptor beta chains drawn from one sample of a study of Ad26.COV2.S vaccination and SARS-CoV-2 variants. Profiled with immunoSEQ multiplex PCR; TCRdb holds only in-frame clones, not every one. The data contain 350,000 to 500,000 clones, about 92% of them singletons. Sample: peripheral blood, taken in a trial of Ad26.COV2.S vaccine versus placebo. Every receptor here comes from a person between 18 and 60 years old who received the Ad26.COV2.S COVID-19 vaccine or a placebo. The CDR3 runs from the conserved cysteine through the conserved F or W. The D gene is left open where the match is weak. Size is omitted from some rows. Given values are once, few, many or a class for expanded clones.

length,size,J,V,D,DNA,CDR3
14,NA,TRBJ1-5,TRBV5-4,NA,TGTGCCAGCAGCCAGGGCGCAGGTGATCAGCCCCAGCATTTT,CASSQGAGDQPQHF
17,NA,TRBJ2-6,TRBV2,NA,TGTGCCAGCAGTGTTGGGACACTCTACTCTGGGGCCAACGTCCTGACTTTC,CASSVGTLYSGANVLTF
15,NA,TRBJ1-2,TRBV6-2/TRBV6-3,NA,TGTGCCAGCAGCCGCGATGGGGGAGCTAACTATGGCTACACCTTC,CASSRDGGANYGYTF
13,NA,TRBJ1-3,TRBV19,NA,TGTGCCAGTAGACCGGGGACCCACCTGGCCATATATTTT,CASRPGTHLAIYF
15,NA,TRBJ2-1,TRBV9,TRBD2,TGTGCCAGCAGCGTAGTTAGCGGGAGGGAGGATGAGCAGTTCTTC,CASSVVSGREDEQFF
13,NA,TRBJ2-7,TRBV6-1,NA,TGTGCCAGCAGTGAAGCGGTCAACGCTAAGCAGTACTTC,CASSEAVNAKQYF
14,once,TRBJ2-1,TRBV7-2,NA,TGTGCCAGCAGCTTATGGGCTGATGGGGGTGAGCAGTTCTTC,CASSLWADGGEQFF
15,NA,TRBJ1-5,TRBV28,TRBD1,TGTGCCAGCAGTTCGACCCTGGGACAGGCAGGAGCCCAGCATTTT,CASSSTLGQAGAQHF
14,NA,TRBJ2-5,TRBV4-2,NA,TGTGCCAGCAGCCAATACTTCCCTGCCCCGACCCAGTACTTC,CASSQYFPAPTQYF
11,NA,TRBJ2-5,TRBV7-9,NA,TGTGCCAGCAGGGCCGAAGAGACCCAGTACTTC,CASRAEETQYF